The next 3 T cell receptor beta chains were all read from a single sample in a study of long-term antiretroviral therapy in people with HIV. Survey-level immunoSEQ v3.0 assays were run. The protocol was immunoSEQ multiplex PCR, while the TCRdb copy is restricted to in-frame clones and leaves out a portion. The table includes about 27,000 clones, approximately 81% detected once. The starting material was unsorted PBMCs, obtained 3 years after starting antiretroviral therapy. Source of these receptors: a man aged 35 to 55 with HIV.

The CDR3 here is CASIRGGQGYGYTF. The CDR3, as DNA: TGTGCCAGCATTAGAGGGGGGCAGGGCTATGGCTACACCTTC. The V and J genes are TRBV28 and TRBJ1-2; TRBD1 might be the D (6 bases). Germline V gene sequence: CDR1 MDHEN, CDR2 SYDVKM. Trimming took off 7 bases at V and 4 bases at J, with 16 bases between the two ends. The CDR3 is made up of 14 amino acids.

This chain connects TRBV6-1 to TRBJ2-3; TRBD2 agrees at 12 bases. The V and J ends lost 1 base and 7 bases, in that order; junction bases with no gene match: 6. From germline, CDR1 is MNHNS and CDR2 SASEGT. The CDR3 length is 16 residues. CDR3 sequence: CASSEGPSGGGNTQYF. Written as DNA, the CDR3 is TGTGCCAGCAGTGAAGGTCCTAGCGGGGGGGGGAATACGCAGTATTTT.

This clone has just a few counts. The chain recombines TRBV10-1 with TRBJ2-7; 9 nucleotides align to TRBD1. This CDR3 has 14 residues. V lost 5 bases to trimming and J lost 5 bases; unmatched junction nucleotides: 7. Germline assignment: CDR1 WNHNN and CDR2 SYGVQD (reference sequence). The CDR3 loop reads CASSRTGEVDEQYF. The CDR3 DNA sequence: TGCGCCAGCAGTCGGACAGGGGAGGTTGACGAGCAGTACTTC.